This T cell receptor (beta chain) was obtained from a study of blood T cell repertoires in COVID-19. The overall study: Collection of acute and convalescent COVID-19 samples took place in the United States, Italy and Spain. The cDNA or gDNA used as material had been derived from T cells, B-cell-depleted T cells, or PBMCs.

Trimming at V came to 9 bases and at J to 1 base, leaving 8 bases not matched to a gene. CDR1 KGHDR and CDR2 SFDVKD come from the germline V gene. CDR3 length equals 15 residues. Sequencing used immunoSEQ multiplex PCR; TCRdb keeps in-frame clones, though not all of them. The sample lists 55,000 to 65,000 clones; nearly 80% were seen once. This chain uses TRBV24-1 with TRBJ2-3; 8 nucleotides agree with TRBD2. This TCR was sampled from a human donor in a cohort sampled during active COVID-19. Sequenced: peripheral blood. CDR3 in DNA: TGTGCCACCGGGAGGCCAGCGGGAGGCACAGATACGCAGTATTTT. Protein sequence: CATGRPAGGTDTQYF.